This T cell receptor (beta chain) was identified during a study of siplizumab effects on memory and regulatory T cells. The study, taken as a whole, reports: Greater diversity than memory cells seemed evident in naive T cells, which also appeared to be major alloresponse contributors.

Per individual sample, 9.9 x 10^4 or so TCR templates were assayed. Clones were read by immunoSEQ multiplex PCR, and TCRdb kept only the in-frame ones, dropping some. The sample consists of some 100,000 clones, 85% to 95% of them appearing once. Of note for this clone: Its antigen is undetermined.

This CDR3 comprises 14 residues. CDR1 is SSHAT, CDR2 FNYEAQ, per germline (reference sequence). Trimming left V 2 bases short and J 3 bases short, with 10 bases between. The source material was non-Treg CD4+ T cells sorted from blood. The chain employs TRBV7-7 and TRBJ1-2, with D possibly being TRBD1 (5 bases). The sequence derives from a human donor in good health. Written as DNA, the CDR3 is TGTGCCAGCAGCTTACCTGCCAGGGACTATGGCTACACCTTC. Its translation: CASSLPARDYGYTF.